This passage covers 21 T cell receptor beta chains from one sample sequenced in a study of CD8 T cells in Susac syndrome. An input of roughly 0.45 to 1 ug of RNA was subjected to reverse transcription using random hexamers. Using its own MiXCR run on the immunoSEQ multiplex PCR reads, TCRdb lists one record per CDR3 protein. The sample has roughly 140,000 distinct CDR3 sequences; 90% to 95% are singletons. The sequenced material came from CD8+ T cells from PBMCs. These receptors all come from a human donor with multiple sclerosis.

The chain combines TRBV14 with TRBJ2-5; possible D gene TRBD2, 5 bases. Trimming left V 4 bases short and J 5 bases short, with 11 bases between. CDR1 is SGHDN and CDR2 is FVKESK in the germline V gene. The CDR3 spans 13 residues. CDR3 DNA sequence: TGTGCCAGCAGCCCCCTGGGAGCGGAGACCCAGTACTTC. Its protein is CASSPLGAETQYF.

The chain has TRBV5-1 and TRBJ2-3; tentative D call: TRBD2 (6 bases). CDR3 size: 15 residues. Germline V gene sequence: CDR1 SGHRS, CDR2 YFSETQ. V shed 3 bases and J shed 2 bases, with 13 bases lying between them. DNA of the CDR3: TGCGCCAGCAGCTGGGAGGCGGTGCCCACAGATACGCAGTATTTT. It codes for CASSWEAVPTDTQYF.

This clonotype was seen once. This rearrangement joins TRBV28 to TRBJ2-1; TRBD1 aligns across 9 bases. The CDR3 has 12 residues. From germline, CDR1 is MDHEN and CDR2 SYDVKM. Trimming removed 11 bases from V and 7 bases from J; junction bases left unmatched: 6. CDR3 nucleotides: TGTGCCTCCGGGACAGGGACAAATGAGCAGTTCTTC. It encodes CASGTGTNEQFF.

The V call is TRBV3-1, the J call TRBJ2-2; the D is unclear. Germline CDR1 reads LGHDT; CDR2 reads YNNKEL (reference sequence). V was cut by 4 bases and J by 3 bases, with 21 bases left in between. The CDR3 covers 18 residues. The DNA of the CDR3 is TGTGCCAGCAGCCGTATCCACCCGTCGATTAAGGACACCGGGGAGCTGTTTTTT. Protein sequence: CASSRIHPSIKDTGELFF.

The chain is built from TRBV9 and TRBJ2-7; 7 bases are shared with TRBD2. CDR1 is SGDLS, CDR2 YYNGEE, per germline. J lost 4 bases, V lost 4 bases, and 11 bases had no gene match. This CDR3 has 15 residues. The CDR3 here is CASSLGNGGGYEQYF. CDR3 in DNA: TGTGCCAGCAGCCTTGGAAACGGGGGAGGGTACGAGCAGTACTTC.

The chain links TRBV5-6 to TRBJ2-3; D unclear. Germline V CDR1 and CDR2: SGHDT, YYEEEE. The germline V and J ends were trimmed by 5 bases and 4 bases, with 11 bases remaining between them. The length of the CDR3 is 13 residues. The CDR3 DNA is TGTGCCAGCAGATCGGACGCCCCAGATACGCAGTATTTT. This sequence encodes CASRSDAPDTQYF.

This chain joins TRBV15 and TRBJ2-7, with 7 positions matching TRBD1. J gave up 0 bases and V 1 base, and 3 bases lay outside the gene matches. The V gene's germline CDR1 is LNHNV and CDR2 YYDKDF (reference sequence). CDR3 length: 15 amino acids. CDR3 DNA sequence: TGTGCCACCAGCAGAGGACAGGGAAGCTCCTACGAGCAGTACTTC. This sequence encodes CATSRGQGSSYEQYF.

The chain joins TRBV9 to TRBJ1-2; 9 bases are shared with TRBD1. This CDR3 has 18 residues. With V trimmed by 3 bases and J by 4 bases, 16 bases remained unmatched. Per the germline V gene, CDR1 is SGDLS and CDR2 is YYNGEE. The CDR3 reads CASSDLDRGESRGYGYTF. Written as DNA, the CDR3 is TGTGCCAGCAGCGACCTAGACAGGGGGGAAAGTAGGGGCTATGGCTACACCTTC.

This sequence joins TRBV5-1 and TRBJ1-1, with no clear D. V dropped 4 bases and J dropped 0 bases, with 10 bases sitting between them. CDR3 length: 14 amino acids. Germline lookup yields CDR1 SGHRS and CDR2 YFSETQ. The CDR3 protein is CASSPDYLNTEAFF. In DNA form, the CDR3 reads TGCGCCAGCAGCCCGGACTACCTGAACACTGAAGCTTTCTTT.

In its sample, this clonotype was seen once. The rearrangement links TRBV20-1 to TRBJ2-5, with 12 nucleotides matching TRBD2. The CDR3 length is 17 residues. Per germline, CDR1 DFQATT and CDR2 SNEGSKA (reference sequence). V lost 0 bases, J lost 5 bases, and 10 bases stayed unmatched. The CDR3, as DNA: TGCAGTGCTAGAGATAAGGCTAGCGGGGGGGCCGGGGAGACCCAGTACTTC. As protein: CSARDKASGGAGETQYF.

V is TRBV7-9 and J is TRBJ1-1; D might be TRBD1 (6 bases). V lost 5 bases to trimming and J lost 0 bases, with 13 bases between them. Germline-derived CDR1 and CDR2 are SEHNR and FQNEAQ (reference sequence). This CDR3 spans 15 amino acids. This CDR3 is CASSPVQGLNTEAFF. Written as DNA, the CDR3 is TGTGCCAGCAGCCCAGTACAGGGACTGAACACTGAAGCTTTCTTT. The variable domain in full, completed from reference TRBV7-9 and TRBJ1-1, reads DTGVSQNPRHKITKRGQNVTFRCDPISEHNRLYWYRQTLGQGPEFLTYFQNEAQLEKSRLLSDRFSAERPKGSFSTLEIQRTEQGDSAMYLCASSPVQGLNTEAFFGQGTRLTVV.

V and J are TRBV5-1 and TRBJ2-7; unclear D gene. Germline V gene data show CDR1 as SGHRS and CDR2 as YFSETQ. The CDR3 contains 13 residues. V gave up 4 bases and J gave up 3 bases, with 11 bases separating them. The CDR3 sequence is CASSPGGGYEQYF. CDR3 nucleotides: TGCGCCAGCAGCCCAGGCGGTGGCTACGAGCAGTACTTC.

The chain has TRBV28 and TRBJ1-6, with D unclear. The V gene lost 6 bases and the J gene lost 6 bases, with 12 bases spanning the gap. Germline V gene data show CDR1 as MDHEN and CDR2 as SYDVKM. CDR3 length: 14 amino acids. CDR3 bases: TGTGCCAGCAGAGGCCTCCTATCTAATTCACCCCTCCACTTT. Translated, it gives CASRGLLSNSPLHF.

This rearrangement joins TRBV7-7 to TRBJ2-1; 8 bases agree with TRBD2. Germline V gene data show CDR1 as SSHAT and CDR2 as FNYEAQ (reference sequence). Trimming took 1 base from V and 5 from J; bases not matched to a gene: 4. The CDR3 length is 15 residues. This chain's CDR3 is CASSLGRGGDNEQFF. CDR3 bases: TGTGCCAGCAGCTTAGGACGGGGGGGGGACAATGAGCAGTTCTTC.

CDR3 DNA: TGTGCCTGGAGTGTTATTAGGGGCCCGAACACTGAAGCTTTCTTT. Protein: CAWSVIRGPNTEAFF. This chain links TRBV30 with TRBJ1-1; D perhaps matches TRBD1 (5 bases). In germline, CDR1 is GTSNPN, CDR2 SVGIG (reference sequence). Trimming shortened V by 0 bases and J by 1 base, and 12 bases separated the two germline ends. The length of the CDR3 is 15 residues.

The CDR3 DNA follows: TGTGCCAGCAGTAAACAGGGTGGCAATCAGCCCCAGCATTTT. Amino acid sequence: CASSKQGGNQPQHF. V gene TRBV27 combines with J gene TRBJ1-5, with D perhaps TRBD1 (6 bases). The CDR3 runs 14 residues. The germline CDR1 and CDR2 sequences are MNHEY and SMNVEV (reference sequence). V lost 5 bases, J lost 2 bases, and 10 bases lay in between.

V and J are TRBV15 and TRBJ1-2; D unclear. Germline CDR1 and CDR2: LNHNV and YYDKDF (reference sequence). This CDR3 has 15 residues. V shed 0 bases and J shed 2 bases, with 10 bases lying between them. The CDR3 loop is CATSRDRSQNYGYTF. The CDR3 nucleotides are TGTGCCACCAGCAGAGATCGAAGTCAGAACTATGGCTACACCTTC.

The CDR3 region has the DNA TGTGCCATGGTGGCTCGGGGGCGCGAGAACACCGGGGAGCTGTTTTTT. Protein product: CAMVARGRENTGELFF. The chain is built from TRBV7-9 and TRBJ2-2; either TRBD1 or TRBD2 may fit D (6 bases each). V lost 10 bases and J 1 base, leaving 19 bases between the germline ends. The germline gives CDR1 SEHNR, CDR2 FQNEAQ (reference sequence). The CDR3 is 16 residues long.

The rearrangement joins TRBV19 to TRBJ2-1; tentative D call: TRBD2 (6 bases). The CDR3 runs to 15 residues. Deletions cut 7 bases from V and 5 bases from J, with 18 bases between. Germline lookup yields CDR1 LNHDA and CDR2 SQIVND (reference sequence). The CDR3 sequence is CASTVTRGVNNEQFF. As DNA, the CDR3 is TGTGCCAGTACCGTCACGCGGGGAGTTAACAATGAGCAGTTCTTC. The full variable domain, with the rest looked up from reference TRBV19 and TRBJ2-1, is DGGITQSPKYLFRKEGQNVTLSCEQNLNHDAMYWYRQDPGQGLRLIYYSQIVNDFQKGDIAEGYSVSREKKESFPLTVTSAQKNPTAFYLCASTVTRGVNNEQFFGPGTRLTVL.

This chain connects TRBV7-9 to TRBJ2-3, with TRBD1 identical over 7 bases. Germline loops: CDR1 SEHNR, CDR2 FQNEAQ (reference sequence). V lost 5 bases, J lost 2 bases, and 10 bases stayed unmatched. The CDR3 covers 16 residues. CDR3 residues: CASSQTTGVNTDTQYF. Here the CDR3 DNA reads TGTGCCAGCAGCCAGACCACAGGGGTAAACACAGATACGCAGTATTTT.

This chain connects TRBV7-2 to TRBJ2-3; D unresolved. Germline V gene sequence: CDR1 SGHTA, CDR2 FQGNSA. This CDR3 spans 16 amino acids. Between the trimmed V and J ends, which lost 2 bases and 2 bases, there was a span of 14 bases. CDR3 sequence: CASSLRGPTPTDTQYF. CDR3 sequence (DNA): TGTGCCAGCAGCTTACGCGGACCCACACCCACAGATACGCAGTATTTT.